These 5 T cell receptor beta chains share one sample of origin, sequenced in a study of blood T cell repertoires in COVID-19. Using immunoSEQ multiplex PCR, the repertoire was profiled, and TCRdb retains in-frame clones only, with some absent. The sample includes 45,000 to 50,000 clones, over 80% of them seen just once. The sequenced sample consisted of peripheral blood. The receptors come from a man aged 45 to 65 with acute or convalescent COVID-19.

This clone is a singleton in its sample. The V call is TRBV14, the J call TRBJ2-1; D possibly corresponds to TRBD1 (5 bases). CDR1 is SGHDN and CDR2 is FVKESK in the germline V gene. V was pared by 7 bases and J by 10 bases, with 17 bases between. The CDR3 is made up of 13 amino acids. The CDR3: CASTTARSREQFF. Written as DNA, the CDR3 is TGTGCCAGCACGACAGCTAGATCCCGGGAGCAGTTCTTC.

The chain recombines TRBV7-9 with TRBJ1-1, with D unclear. CDR1 is SEHNR, CDR2 FQNEAQ, per germline (reference sequence). The CDR3 loop spans 12 amino acids. Trimming removed 8 bases at V and 1 base at J, with 8 bases between. The CDR3 loop reads CASLAGNTEAFF. CDR3 DNA sequence: TGTGCCAGCCTCGCAGGGAACACTGAAGCTTTCTTT.

The chain employs TRBV5-1 and TRBJ2-6; D possibly corresponds to TRBD1 (5 bases). CDR3 length equals 15 residues. The V gene lost 4 bases and the J gene lost 0 bases, with 8 bases spanning the gap. Germline V CDR1 and CDR2: SGHRS, YFSETQ. CDR3 sequence: CASSRDSSGANVLTF. The CDR3 DNA sequence: TGCGCCAGCAGCAGAGACAGCTCTGGGGCCAACGTCCTGACTTTC.

The J gene is TRBJ1-1, the V gene TRBV27; no firm D call. V was cut by 2 bases and J by 10 bases, with 14 bases left in between. The CDR3 runs 13 residues. Looked up from germline, CDR1 is MNHEY and CDR2 is SMNVEV (reference sequence). The CDR3 is CASSLSGGSRAFF. The CDR3 region has the DNA TGTGCCAGCAGTTTAAGCGGCGGAAGCCGAGCTTTCTTT.

The chain joins TRBV5-4 to TRBJ2-3; perhaps TRBD1 as D (5 bases). Germline values: CDR1 SGHNT, CDR2 YYREEE (reference sequence). The CDR3 is 13 amino acids. V lost 5 bases to trimming and J lost 6 bases, with 13 bases between them. CDR3 sequence (DNA): TGTGCCAGCAGATCCATGACAGCGGATACGCAGTATTTT. Its protein product is CASRSMTADTQYF.